This entry concerns a single TCR beta chain. This specimen includes other DNA sequences encoding the same CDR3. Participant age was roughly 18 to 100 years, and participants resided in fewer than 25 US areas. The recovered donors of Cohort 3 showed two negative PCRs, clearance, or symptom resolution. The sample belongs to a study of blood T cell repertoires in COVID-19. Overall study context: From T cells, B-cell-depleted T cells, or PBMCs came the material, which was cDNA or gDNA.

In the source study's methods: Reference gene primer amplification gave nucleated cell count estimates. TCRdb's table, derived via immunoSEQ multiplex PCR, lists solely in-frame clones and lacks some. For V, J and clone size, that table is used; D and trimming come from the DNA. The profile shows 290,000 or so clones, 80% to 95% of them singletons. The germline V gene has CDR1 ENHRY and CDR2 SYGVKD. After removal of 4 bases from V and 1 base from J, the junction contained 4 bases not matched to a gene. This CDR3 has 14 residues. The chain links TRBV10-3 to TRBJ2-7, with 7 bases fitting TRBD1. The TCR comes from a woman younger than 45 who had recovered from COVID-19. What was sequenced was PBMCs or T cells enriched from blood (not recorded which). This CDR3 reads CAISGTGDSYEQYF. For the CDR3, the DNA is TGTGCCATCAGTGGTACAGGGGATTCCTACGAGCAGTACTTC.